This T cell receptor beta chain comes out of a study of CD8 T cells in ankylosing spondylitis. Study results and caveats: Among TCR beta sequences, a motif of several highly homologous variants appeared characteristic of ankylosing spondylitis blood. Clones linked with disease were CD8+ and fairly uncommon in the peripheral blood. Several of the motif variants were reported before in synovial fluid and blood from reactive arthritis.

TCRdb called the 5' RACE reads again in MiXCR, with one record for every CDR3 protein. The data contain just over 150,000 distinct CDR3 sequences, 15% to 20% of them singletons. This clonotype was seen a few times. Its matching antigen is unknown. Germline values: CDR1 MNHEY, CDR2 SVGAGI. V dropped 4 bases and J dropped 4; count of bases not matched to a gene: 3. This CDR3 contains 14 residues. The receptor was isolated from a male donor with ankylosing spondylitis or in good health (not recorded which). The chain links TRBV6-5 to TRBJ2-2; TRBD1 matches 7 bases. Sequences were obtained from blood, either unsorted or a sorted T cell fraction (not recorded which). This CDR3 reads CASSSEGATGELFF. DNA for the CDR3: TGTGCCAGCAGTTCTGAGGGGGCCACCGGGGAGCTGTTTTTT.